Listed below are T cell receptor beta chains from one sample, sequenced in a study of glioma-infiltrating T cells. TCRdb itself ran the multiplex PCR reads through MiXCR, one entry per CDR3 protein. The table records under 150,000 distinct CDR3 sequences, 24% of them present only once. Sample: glioma tissue, nonneoplastic brain tissue, or PBMCs (not recorded which). The receptors were sampled from a human donor with low-grade glioma or glioblastoma, undergoing nonglioma brain surgery, or in good health (not recorded which). CDR3s include the opening cysteine and the closing phenylalanine or tryptophan. D genes are given only for firm matches. Size tells how often a clone was seen (once, few, many) or the class of an expanded clone, and some rows leave it out.

cdr3_length	d_call	v_call	j_call	clone_size	cdr3_nt	cdr3_aa
14	NA	TRBV20-1	TRBJ1-1	few	TGCAGTGCTAGAGCGGGCAGAATGAACACTGAAGCTTTCTTT	CSARAGRMNTEAFF
13	TRBD1	TRBV6-2/TRBV6-3	TRBJ1-2	NA	TGTGCCAGCAGTAACAGGGGACTTAATGGCTACACCTTC	CASSNRGLNGYTF
15	NA	TRBV6-1	TRBJ1-4	many	TGTGCCAGCAGCCCCCGTTGGGAGGGGGATGAAAAACTGTTTTTT	CASSPRWEGDEKLFF
15	NA	TRBV24-1	TRBJ1-2	NA	TGTGCCACCAGTTATTCCGTGACAGCTAACTATGGCTACACCTTC	CATSYSVTANYGYTF
12	NA	TRBV6-1	TRBJ1-1	NA	TGTGCCAGCAGCCACGGGGGCACTGAAGCTTTCTTT	CASSHGGTEAFF
13	TRBD2	TRBV6-1	TRBJ2-5	many	TGTGCCAGCAGTGAGCTCGGGGGGTTAGCCCAGTACTTC	CASSELGGLAQYF
12	NA	TRBV20-1	TRBJ1-2	many	TGCAGTGCTTCTCGGCTGGTCTATGGCTACACCTTC	CSASRLVYGYTF
14	NA	TRBV4-1	TRBJ1-2	NA	TGCGCCAGCAGCCCCCCCGGGACCAGGGGTGGCTACACCTTC	CASSPPGTRGGYTF
14	TRBD1	TRBV6-2/TRBV6-3	TRBJ1-1	NA	TGTGCCAGTAGTGCGGGGACAGCCGACACTGAAGCTTTCTTT	CASSAGTADTEAFF
15	NA	TRBV7-2	TRBJ2-1	many	TGTGCCAGCAGTTTAGGCGGGGCCGGGGGCAATGAGCAGTTCTTC	CASSLGGAGGNEQFF
16	NA	TRBV6-1	TRBJ2-3	many	TGTGCCAGCAGTCAACCTCGGGGTAGCGGCACAGATACGCAGTATTTT	CASSQPRGSGTDTQYF
14	NA	TRBV6-1	TRBJ2-2	few	TGTGCCGGACGCGGCAGCCCGAACACCGGGGAGCTGTTTTTT	CAGRGSPNTGELFF
15	NA	TRBV6-1	TRBJ1-2	many	TGTGCCAGCAGTTTTGGGGGGAGTAAATCCTATGGCTACACCTTC	CASSFGGSKSYGYTF
16	NA	TRBV2	TRBJ1-6	NA	TGTGCCAGCAGTGGGGGTGGGAGCTCCTATAATTCACCCCTCCACTTT	CASSGGGSSYNSPLHF
17	TRBD2	TRBV7-3	TRBJ2-3	few	TGTGCCAGCAGCTTCCTCTCGCGCGGGGGAAGGGCAGATACGCAGTATTTT	CASSFLSRGGRADTQYF
12	NA	TRBV25-1	TRBJ1-4	NA	TGTGCCAGCAGTAACCATCTGGACATACTGTTTTTT	CASSNHLDILFF
17	NA	TRBV7-9	TRBJ2-6	NA	TGTGCCAGCAGCTTAGCAAGGGCTCTCTCTGGGGCCAACGTCCTGACTTTC	CASSLARALSGANVLTF
13	NA	TRBV7-9	TRBJ1-1	NA	TGTGCCAGCAGCTTAGTCCTTGACACTGAAGCTTTCTTT	CASSLVLDTEAFF
13	NA	TRBV5-4	TRBJ1-2	many	TGTGCCAGCAGCTTGGAGGGTAACTATGGCTACACCTTC	CASSLEGNYGYTF
17	NA	TRBV6-1	TRBJ2-3	few	TGTGCCAGCAGTGAAGAATGGAGACTAGGGGACACAGATACGCAGTATTTT	CASSEEWRLGDTDTQYF